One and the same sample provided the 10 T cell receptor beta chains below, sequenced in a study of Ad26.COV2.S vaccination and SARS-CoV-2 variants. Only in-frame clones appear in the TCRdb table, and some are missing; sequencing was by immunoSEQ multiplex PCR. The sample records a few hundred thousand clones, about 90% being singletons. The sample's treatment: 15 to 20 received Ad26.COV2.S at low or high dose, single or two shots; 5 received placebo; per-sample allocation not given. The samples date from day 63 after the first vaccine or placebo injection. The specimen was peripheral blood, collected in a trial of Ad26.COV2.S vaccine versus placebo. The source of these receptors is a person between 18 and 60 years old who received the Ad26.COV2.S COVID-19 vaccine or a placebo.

DNA for the CDR3: TGTGCCAGCAGCACCAGAGGGAGGGGATACAATGAGCAGTTCTTC. Translated, it gives CASSTRGRGYNEQFF. This chain joins TRBV5-6 and TRBJ2-1; 7 nucleotides line up with TRBD2. Trimming cost V 4 bases and J 4 bases; bases outside gene matches: 8. Germline assignment: CDR1 SGHDT and CDR2 YYEEEE. The CDR3 sequence is 15 residues long.

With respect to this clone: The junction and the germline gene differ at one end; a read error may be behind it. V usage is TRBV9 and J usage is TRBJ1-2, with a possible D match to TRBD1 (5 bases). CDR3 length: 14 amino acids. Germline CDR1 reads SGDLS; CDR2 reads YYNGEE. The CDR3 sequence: CASSVAGTGYGYTF. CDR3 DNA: TGTGCCAGCAGCGTAGCGGGGACGGGATATGGTTACACCTTC.

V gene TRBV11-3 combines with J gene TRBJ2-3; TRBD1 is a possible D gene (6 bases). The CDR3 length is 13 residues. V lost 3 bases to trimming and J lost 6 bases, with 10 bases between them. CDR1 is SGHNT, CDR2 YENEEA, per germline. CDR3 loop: CASSLDQGDTQYF. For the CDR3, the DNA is TGTGCCAGCAGCTTGGACCAGGGGGATACGCAGTATTTT.

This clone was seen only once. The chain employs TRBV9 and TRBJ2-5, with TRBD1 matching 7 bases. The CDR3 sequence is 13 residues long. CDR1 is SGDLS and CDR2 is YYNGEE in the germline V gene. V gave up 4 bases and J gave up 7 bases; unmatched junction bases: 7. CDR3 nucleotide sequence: TGTGCCAGCAGCCCAAGGGACAGTGCGACCCAGTACTTC. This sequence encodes CASSPRDSATQYF.

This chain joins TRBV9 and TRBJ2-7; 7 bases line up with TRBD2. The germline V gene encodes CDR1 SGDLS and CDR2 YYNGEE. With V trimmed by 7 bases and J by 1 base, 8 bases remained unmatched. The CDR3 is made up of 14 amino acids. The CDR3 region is CASSRGRGSYEQYF. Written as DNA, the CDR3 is TGTGCCAGCTCCCGAGGGCGGGGGTCCTACGAGCAGTACTTC.

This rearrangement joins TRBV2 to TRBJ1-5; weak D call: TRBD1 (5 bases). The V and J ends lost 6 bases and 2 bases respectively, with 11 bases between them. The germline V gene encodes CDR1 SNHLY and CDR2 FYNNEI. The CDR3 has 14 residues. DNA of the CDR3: TGTGCCAGCAGCGATGGGGGGGGCAATCAGCCCCAGCATTTT. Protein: CASSDGGGNQPQHF.

The CDR3 sequence: CASRFSSYEQYF. Written as DNA, the CDR3 is TGTGCAAGTCGCTTTTCTAGTTACGAGCAGTACTTC. This chain uses TRBV12-2 with TRBJ2-7; the table's D call, TRBD2, has no DNA check behind it. TRBV12-2 is reported as a pseudogene. CDR3 size: 12 residues.

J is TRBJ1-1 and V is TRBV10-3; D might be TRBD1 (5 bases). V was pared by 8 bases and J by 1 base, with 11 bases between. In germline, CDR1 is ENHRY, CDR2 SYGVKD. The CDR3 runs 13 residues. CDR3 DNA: TGTGCCATCTTTTCGGGGGGGAACACTGAAGCTTTCTTT. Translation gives CAIFSGGNTEAFF.

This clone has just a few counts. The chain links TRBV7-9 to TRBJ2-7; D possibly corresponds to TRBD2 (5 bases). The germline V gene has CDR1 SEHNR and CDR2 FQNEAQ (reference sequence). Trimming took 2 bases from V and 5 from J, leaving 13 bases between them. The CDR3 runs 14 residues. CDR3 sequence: CASSLSLRADEQYF. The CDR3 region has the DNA TGTGCCAGCAGCTTATCCCTGCGGGCCGACGAGCAGTACTTC.

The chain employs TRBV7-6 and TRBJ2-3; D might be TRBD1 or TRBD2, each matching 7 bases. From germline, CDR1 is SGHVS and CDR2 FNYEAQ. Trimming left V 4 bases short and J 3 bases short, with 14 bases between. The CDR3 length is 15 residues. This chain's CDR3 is CASSSGGVRTDTQYF. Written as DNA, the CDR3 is TGTGCCAGCAGCTCAGGGGGGGTTCGGACAGATACGCAGTATTTT.